This T cell receptor beta chain was documented in a study of T cells in women clearing cervical HPV infection. Only in-frame clones appear in the TCRdb table, and some are missing; sequencing was by immunoSEQ multiplex PCR. In total, the table holds under 35,000 clones. As for this clone: The read is 3 residues too short to cover the CDR3 end, so that end is filled in from the germline J gene.

There are 13 residues in the CDR3. The ends were cut back, 7 bases at V and 0 bases at J, with 9 bases in the middle. Germline V CDR1 and CDR2: LNHDA, SQIVND (reference sequence). The sequencing sample was made of blood buffy coat. The sequence was collected from a woman between 18 and 70 years old with a cervical HPV16 infection that either progressed to CIN3+ or cleared (not recorded which). This chain joins TRBV19 and TRBJ1-1; D is ambiguous. The CDR3 protein is CASTSRVNTEAFF. The covered CDR3 bases are TGTGCCAGTACTAGTCGGGTGAACACTGAA.